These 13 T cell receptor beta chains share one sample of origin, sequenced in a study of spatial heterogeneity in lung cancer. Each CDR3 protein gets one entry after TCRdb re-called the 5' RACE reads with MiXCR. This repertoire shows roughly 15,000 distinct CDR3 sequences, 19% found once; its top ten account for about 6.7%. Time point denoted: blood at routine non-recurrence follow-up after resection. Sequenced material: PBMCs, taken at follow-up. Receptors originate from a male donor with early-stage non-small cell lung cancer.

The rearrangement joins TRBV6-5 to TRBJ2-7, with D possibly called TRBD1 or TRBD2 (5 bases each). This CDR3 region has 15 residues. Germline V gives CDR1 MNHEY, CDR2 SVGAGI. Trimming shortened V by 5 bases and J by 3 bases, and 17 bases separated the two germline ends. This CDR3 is CASSPAGTGFYEQYF. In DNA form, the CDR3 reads TGTGCCAGCAGTCCCGCTGGGACGGGATTCTACGAGCAGTACTTC.

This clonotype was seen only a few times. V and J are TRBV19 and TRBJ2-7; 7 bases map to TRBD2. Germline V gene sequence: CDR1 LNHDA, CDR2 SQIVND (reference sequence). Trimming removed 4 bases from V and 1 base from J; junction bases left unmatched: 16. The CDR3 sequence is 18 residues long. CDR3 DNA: TGTGCCAGTAGTAGGCGCGTCCGGGACTACGGGATTTCCTACGAGCAGTACTTC. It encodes CASSRRVRDYGISYEQYF.

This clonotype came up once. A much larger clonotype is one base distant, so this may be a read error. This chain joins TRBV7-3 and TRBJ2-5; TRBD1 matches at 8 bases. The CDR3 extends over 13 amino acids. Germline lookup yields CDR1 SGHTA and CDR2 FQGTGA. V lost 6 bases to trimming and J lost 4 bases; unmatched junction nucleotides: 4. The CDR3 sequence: CASRYGQGETQYF. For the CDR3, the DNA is TGTGCCAGCAGGTACGGACAGGGAGAGACCCAGTACTTC.

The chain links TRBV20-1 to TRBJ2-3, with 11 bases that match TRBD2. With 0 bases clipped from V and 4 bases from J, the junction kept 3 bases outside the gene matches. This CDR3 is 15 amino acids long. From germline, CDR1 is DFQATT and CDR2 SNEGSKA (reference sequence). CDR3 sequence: CSARDDSGGADTQYF. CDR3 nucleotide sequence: TGCAGTGCTAGAGATGATAGCGGGGGGGCAGATACGCAGTATTTT.

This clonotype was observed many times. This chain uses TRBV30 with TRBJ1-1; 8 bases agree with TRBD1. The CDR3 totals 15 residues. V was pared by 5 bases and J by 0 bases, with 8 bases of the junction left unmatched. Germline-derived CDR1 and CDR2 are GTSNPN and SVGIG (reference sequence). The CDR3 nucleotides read TGTGCCTGGGTCACAGGGGGTCTGATGAACACTGAAGCTTTCTTT. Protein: CAWVTGGLMNTEAFF.

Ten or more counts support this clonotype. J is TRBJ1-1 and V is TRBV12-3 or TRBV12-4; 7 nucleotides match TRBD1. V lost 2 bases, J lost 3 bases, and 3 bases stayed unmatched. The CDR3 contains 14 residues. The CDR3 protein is CASSLQGGDTEAFF. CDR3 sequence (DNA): TGTGCCAGCAGTTTACAGGGGGGGGACACTGAAGCTTTCTTT.

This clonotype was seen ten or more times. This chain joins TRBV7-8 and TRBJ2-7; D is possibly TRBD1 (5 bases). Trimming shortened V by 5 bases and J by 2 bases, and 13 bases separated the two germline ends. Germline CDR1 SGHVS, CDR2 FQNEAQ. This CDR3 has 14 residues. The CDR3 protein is CASSPRPGPYEQYF. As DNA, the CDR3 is TGTGCCAGCAGCCCCCGGCCAGGGCCCTACGAGCAGTACTTC.

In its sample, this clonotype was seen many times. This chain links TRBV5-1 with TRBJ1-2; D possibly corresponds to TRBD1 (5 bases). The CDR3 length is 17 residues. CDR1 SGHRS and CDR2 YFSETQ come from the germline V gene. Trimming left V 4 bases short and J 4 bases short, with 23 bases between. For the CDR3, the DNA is TGCGCCAGCAGCCCGCGCCAGGGCCTGAGACAGAGCTATGGCTACACCTTC. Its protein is CASSPRQGLRQSYGYTF.

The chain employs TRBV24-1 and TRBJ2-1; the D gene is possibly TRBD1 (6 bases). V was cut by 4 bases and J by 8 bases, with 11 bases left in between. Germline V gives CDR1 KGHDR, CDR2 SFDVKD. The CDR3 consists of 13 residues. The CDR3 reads CATSEPSGDEQFF. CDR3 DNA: TGTGCCACCAGTGAACCCTCAGGGGATGAGCAGTTCTTC.

CDR3 nucleotide sequence: TGTGCCACCAGTGACACCGGGACAGGGGGGCCCTACGAGCAGTACTTC. Amino acid sequence: CATSDTGTGGPYEQYF. The chain employs TRBV24-1 and TRBJ2-7; 11 bases agree with TRBD1. The V gene's germline CDR1 is KGHDR and CDR2 SFDVKD. There are 16 residues in the CDR3. J lost 2 bases, V lost 4 bases, and 6 bases had no gene match.

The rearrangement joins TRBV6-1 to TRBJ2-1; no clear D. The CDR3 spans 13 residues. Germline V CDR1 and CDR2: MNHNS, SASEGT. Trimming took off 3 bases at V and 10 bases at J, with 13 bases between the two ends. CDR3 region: CASSESWRREQFF. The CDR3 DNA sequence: TGTGCCAGCAGTGAGTCCTGGCGGAGAGAGCAGTTCTTC.

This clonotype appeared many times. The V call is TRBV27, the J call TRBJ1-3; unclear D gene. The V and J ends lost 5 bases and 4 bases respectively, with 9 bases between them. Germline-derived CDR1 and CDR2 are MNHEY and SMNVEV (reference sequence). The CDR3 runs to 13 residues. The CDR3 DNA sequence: TGTGCCAGCAGTCCCCATACAGGAAACACCATATATTTT. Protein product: CASSPHTGNTIYF.

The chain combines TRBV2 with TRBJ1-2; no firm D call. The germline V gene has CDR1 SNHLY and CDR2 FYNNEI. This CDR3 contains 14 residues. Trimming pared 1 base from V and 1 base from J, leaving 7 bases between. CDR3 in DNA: TGTGCCAGCAGTGAAGGGGCCGATAACTATGGCTACACCTTC. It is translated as CASSEGADNYGYTF.